Listed here is a single T cell receptor (beta chain). Its target antigen remains unknown. No clone much larger than this one lies a single base away; base qualities are absent. Using the deep immunoSEQ assay, TCR CDR3 regions were amplified from genomic DNA by multiplex PCR. Extracted genomic DNA from each cell subset was distributed evenly across all wells of several immunoSEQ 96-well plates, and each plate was treated as a replicate. For unsorted PBMC, around 290 ng of genomic DNA, equivalent to around 30,000 T cell genomes, went into each replicate PCR. Genomic DNA from unsorted PBMC was sequenced over ten immunoSEQ deep assay plates. The purified libraries were quantified using a Qubit 3.0 fluorometer, sized with a Bioanalyzer 2100, and then quantified again using the KAPA Library Quantification kit. Every immunoSEQ 96-well plate was sequenced on a dedicated single-read 150-cycle Illumina NextSeq 550 flow cell. The authors' analysis ran thus. Because the immunoSEQ output held only junctional sequences and lacked quality scores, the filtering could not match the filtering applied to full-length reads. To assign V/J genes and CDR3, sequences were annotated against IMGT germline references using PyIR, a Python wrapper for IgBLAST v1.9. Reads were removed for weak V/J assignments (E-value above 1e-6), missing CDR3, stop codons, out-of-frame junctions, or ambiguous translated residues. V3J clonotypes were defined as sequences sharing an identical inferred V gene, J gene, and CDR3 amino acid sequence. The percentage overlap between two repertoires was calculated by dividing the number of shared unique clonotypes by the size of the smaller repertoire. Richness of each repertoire was evaluated using RTK rarefaction, the Chao1 estimator, and Recon v2.1 estimates of unobserved clonotypes. The clones in this table, taken by TCRdb from immuneACCESS, are in-frame only. Not every clone is retained; where verified, under half of the shortfall comes from an unresolved V gene, and the cause of the rest is unknown. V and J calls and clone size follow that table, whereas D and trimming were derived from the DNA. Counted in this sample were 550,000 to 600,000 clones; roughly 72% of them appeared once. Of the sample, 12% falls within the top ten clones.

The donors were healthy, HIV-negative adults with no recently reported acute infections or vaccinations. Only Caucasian adults living in Nashville, Tennessee, USA were represented among the donors. For unsorted samples, roughly 90 million PBMCs were counted, and genomic DNA was extracted using the QIAamp DNA Blood Mini kit. After blood collection by leukapheresis, PBMCs were isolated using Ficoll-Histopaque density gradient centrifugation and then cryopreserved in the vapor phase of liquid nitrogen. This specimen comes from a study of shared clonotypes between healthy human individuals (dated by TCRdb to between 2020 and 2021). At the level of the whole study: The cohort comprised a couple of women and a few men aged 18 to 49 years. Each donor's leukapheresis produced roughly between about 0.85 and 10 billion PBMCs. To increase sequencing depth and limit assay-specific biases, TCR repertoire library preparation and sequencing were carried out by different laboratories using diverse techniques. Blood TCR repertoires of about 5 healthy adults were deeply sequenced to estimate repertoire size and the extent of clonotype sharing between individuals. General findings and caveats noted by the study authors: The genetic and exposure-history diversity represented was limited by the small number of donors. Based on pairwise subsampling, the degree of clonotype sharing among donors was expected to be affected by sequencing depth. Sampling was limited to blood, and TCR repertoires in tissue likely differ from TCR repertoires in blood.

Spanning cysteine to phenylalanine, the CDR3 consists of 11 amino acids. Solely the CDR3 DNA is kept, with 33 bases framed from the first base. In the germline V gene (reference sequence), CDR1 corresponds to DFQATT and CDR2 to SNEGSKA. V sheds 6 bases and J sheds 5 bases, leaving 10 bases between their ends. What was sequenced was PBMCs. The sequence is built from TRBV20-1 and TRBJ2-5; no D segment can be confidently identified. The sequence was collected from a woman aged 40 to 50 in good health. Some clones in this sample may be carry-over from other donors' samples. The sequenced DNA: TGCAGTGCACACGGTTCGGAGACCCAGTACTTC. Protein translation: CSAHGSETQYF.